This TCR beta chain was observed in a study of molecular identifiers for immune sequencing clone quantification. TCRdb analysed the PCR reads with MiXCR anew, one entry per CDR3 protein. The sample consists of a few hundred thousand distinct CDR3 sequences, about a quarter of them appearing once. Germline loops: CDR1 MNHEY, CDR2 SVGAGI. With 6 bases removed from V and 6 bases from J, the gap between germline ends came to 12 bases. The CDR3 has 13 amino acids. The CD8+CD4-CCR7+CD45RA+ phenotype defined the sorted naive CD8 T cells. This clonotype was detected many times. The receptor comes from a human donor in good health. Some libraries in this study had Jurkat cell RNA spiked in. The sample was naive CD8+ T cells from blood, with Jurkat cell RNA spiked in. Described subset: FACS-sorted CD8+CD4-CCR7+CD45RA+ naive T cells. The rearrangement joins TRBV6-5 to TRBJ2-1; either TRBD1 or TRBD2 may supply D (5 bases each). This CDR3 is CASSPSGGNEQFF. The CDR3, as DNA: TGTGCCAGCAGCCCGTCTGGGGGCAATGAGCAGTTCTTC.